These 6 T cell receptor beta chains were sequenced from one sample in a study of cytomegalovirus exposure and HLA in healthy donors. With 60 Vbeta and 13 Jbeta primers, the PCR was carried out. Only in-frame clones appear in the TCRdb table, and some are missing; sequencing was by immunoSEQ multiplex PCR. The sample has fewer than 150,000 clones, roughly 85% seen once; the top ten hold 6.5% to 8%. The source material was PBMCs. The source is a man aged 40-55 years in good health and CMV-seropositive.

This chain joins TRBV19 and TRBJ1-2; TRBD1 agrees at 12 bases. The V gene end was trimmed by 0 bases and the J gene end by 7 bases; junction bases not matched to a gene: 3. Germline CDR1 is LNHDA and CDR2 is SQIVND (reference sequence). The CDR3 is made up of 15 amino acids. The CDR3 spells CASSIEGQGARGYTF. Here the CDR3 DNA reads TGTGCCAGTAGTATAGAGGGACAGGGGGCGCGTGGCTACACCTTC.

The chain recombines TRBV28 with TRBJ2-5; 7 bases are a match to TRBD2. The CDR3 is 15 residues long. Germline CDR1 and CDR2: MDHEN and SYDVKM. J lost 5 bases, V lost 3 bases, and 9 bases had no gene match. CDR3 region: CASSFSGLTTETQYF. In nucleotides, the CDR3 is TGTGCCAGCAGTTTTAGCGGGCTCACGACGGAGACCCAGTACTTC.

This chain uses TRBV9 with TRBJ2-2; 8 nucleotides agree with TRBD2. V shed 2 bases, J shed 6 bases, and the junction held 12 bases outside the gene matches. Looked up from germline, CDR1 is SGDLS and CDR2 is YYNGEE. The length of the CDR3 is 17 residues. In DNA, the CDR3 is TGTGCCAGCAGCGTCGAACCCGGGACTAGAGTCTCCGGGGAGCTGTTTTTT. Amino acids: CASSVEPGTRVSGELFF.

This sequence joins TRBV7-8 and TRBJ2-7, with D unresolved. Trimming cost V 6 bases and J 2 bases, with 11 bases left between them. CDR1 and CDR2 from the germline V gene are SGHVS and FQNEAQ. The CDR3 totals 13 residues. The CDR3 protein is CASRLRQAYEQYF. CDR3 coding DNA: TGTGCCAGCAGGTTAAGGCAGGCCTACGAGCAGTACTTC.

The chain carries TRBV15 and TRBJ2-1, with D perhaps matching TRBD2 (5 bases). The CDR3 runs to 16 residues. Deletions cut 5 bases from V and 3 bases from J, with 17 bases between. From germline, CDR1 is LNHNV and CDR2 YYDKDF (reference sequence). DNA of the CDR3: TGTGCCACCAGCCCCAGCCGAGCGGACCTCTACAATGAGCAGTTCTTC. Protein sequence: CATSPSRADLYNEQFF.

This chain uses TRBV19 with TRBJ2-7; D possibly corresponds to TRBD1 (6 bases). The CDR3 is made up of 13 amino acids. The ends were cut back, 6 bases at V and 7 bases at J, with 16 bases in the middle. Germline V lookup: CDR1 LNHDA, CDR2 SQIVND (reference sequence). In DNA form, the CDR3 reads TGTGCCAGTAGCTTCTCCAACAGGGAGGAGCAGTACTTC. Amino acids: CASSFSNREEQYF.